The 3 T cell receptor beta chains below come from one sample, sequenced in a study of radiotherapy plus CTLA-4 blockade in lung cancer. Clones were read by immunoSEQ multiplex PCR, and TCRdb kept only the in-frame ones, dropping some. The sample consists of more than 95,000 clones, approximately 80% of them appearing once. The source material was peripheral blood, sampled from a patient treated with radiotherapy plus ipilimumab. Receptor source: a human donor with non-small cell lung cancer who had a partial response to radiotherapy plus ipilimumab.

The rearrangement uses TRBV6-1 and TRBJ1-3; possible D gene TRBD1, 6 bases. The CDR3 runs to 15 residues. Germline V CDR1 and CDR2: MNHNS, SASEGT. V was shortened by 6 bases and J by 3 bases, with 15 bases between the two germline ends. In DNA, the CDR3 is TGTGCCAGCAGGGAACAGGGTACAGTTGGAAACACCATATATTTT. It yields the protein CASREQGTVGNTIYF.

This chain joins TRBV28 and TRBJ2-3, with TRBD2 matching 8 bases. After removal of 4 bases from V and 4 bases from J, the junction contained 4 bases not matched to a gene. Germline CDR1 is MDHEN and CDR2 is SYDVKM. The CDR3 is 14 residues long. For the CDR3, the DNA is TGTGCCAGCAGTTCGGGGGGGATGGCAGATACGCAGTATTTT. This gives the protein CASSSGGMADTQYF.

The chain carries TRBV29-1 and TRBJ2-5, with 8 bases aligning to TRBD2. V shed 2 bases and J 4 bases; nucleotides not matched to a gene: 0. This CDR3 has 12 amino acids. CDR1 is SQVTM and CDR2 is ANQGSEA in the germline V gene. The CDR3 bases are TGCAGCGTTGAACTAGCGGGAGAGACCCAGTACTTC. It yields the protein CSVELAGETQYF. The full variable domain, with the rest looked up from reference TRBV29-1 and TRBJ2-5, is SAVISQKPSRDICQRGTSLTIQCQVDSQVTMMFWYRQQPGQSLTLIATANQGSEATYESGFVIDKFPISRPNLTFSTLTVSNMSPEDSSIYLCSVELAGETQYFGPGTRLLVL.